The present T cell receptor (beta chain) was sequenced within a study of blood T cell repertoires in COVID-19. At the level of the study: COVID-19 samples collected from the United States, Italy and Spain covered acute and convalescent phases. The cDNA or gDNA used as material had been derived from T cells, B-cell-depleted T cells, or PBMCs.

This CDR3 has 15 residues. V was clipped by 3 bases and J by 4 bases, with 15 bases between them. Germline assignment: CDR1 SEHNR and CDR2 FQNEAQ (reference sequence). Under the authors' procedure: Quantification of nucleated cells was approximated via reference gene primer amplification. Clones were sequenced by immunoSEQ multiplex PCR, and TCRdb holds only the in-frame ones, with some missing. Clone size and the V and J calls come from that table; the DNA yielded D and trimming. The table shows about 340,000 clones, with 90% to 95% occurring only once. This sequence joins TRBV7-9 and TRBJ1-1; maybe TRBD1 (6 bases). This TCR came from a woman younger than 30 who had recovered from COVID-19. The source material was peripheral blood. In nucleotides, the CDR3 is TGTGCCAGCAGCTTTTTACGGGAGGGGGTCACTGAAGCTTTCTTT. Translating gives CASSFLREGVTEAFF.